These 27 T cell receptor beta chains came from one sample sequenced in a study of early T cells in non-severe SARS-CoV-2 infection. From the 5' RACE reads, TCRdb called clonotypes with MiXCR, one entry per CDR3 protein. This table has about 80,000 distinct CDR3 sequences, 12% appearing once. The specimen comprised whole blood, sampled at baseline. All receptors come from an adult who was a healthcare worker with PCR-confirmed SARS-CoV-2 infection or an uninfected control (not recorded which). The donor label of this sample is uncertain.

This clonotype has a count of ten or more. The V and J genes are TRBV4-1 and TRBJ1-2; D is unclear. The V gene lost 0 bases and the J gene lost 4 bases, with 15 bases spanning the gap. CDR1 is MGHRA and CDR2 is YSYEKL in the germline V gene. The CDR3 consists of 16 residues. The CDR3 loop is CASSQDLMQIVYGYTF. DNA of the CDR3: TGCGCCAGCAGCCAAGATCTTATGCAGATTGTCTATGGCTACACCTTC.

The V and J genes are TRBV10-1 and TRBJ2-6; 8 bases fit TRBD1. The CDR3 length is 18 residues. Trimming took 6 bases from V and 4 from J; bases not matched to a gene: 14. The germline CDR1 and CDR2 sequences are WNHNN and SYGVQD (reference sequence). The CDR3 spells CASRTPRTGYLGANVLTF. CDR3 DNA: TGCGCCAGCAGGACGCCCCGGACAGGGTATTTAGGGGCCAACGTCCTGACTTTC.

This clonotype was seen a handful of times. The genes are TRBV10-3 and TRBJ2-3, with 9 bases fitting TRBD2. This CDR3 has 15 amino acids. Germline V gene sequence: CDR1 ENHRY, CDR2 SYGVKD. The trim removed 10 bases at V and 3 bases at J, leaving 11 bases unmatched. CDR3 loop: CATGPGSGGTDTQYF. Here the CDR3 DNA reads TGTGCCACGGGTCCGGGAAGCGGGGGGACAGATACGCAGTATTTT.

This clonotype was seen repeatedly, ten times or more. The CDR3 DNA reads as TGTGCCAGCAGCTCGGGACAGGGTCTGGACGAGCAGTACTTC. It codes for CASSSGQGLDEQYF. J is TRBJ2-7 and V is TRBV7-9; the match to TRBD1 covers 9 bases. This CDR3 region has 14 residues. J lost 5 bases, V lost 4 bases, and 6 bases had no gene match. CDR1 SEHNR and CDR2 FQNEAQ come from the germline V gene (reference sequence).

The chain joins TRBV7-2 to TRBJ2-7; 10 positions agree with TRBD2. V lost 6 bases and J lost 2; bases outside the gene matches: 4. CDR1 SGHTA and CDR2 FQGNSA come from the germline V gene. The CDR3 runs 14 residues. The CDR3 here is CASRRAGGTYEQYF. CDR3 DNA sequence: TGTGCCAGCAGGAGAGCGGGGGGGACCTACGAGCAGTACTTC.

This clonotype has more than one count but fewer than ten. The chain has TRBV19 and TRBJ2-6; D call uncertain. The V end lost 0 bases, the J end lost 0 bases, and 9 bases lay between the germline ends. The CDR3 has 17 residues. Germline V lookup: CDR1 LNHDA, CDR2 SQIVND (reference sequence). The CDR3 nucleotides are TGTGCCAGTAGTATAGATCGAAGGAGCTCTGGGGCCAACGTCCTGACTTTC. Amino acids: CASSIDRRSSGANVLTF.

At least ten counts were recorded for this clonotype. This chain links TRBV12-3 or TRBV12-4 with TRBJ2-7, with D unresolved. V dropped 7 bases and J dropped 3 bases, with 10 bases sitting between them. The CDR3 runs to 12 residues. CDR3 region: CASTQTNYEQYF. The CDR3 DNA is TGTGCCAGCACACAGACAAACTACGAGCAGTACTTC.

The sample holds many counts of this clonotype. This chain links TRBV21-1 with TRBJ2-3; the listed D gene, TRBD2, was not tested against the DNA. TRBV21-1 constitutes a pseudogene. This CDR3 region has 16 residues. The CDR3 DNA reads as TGTGCCAGCCTGGAGGCTAGCGGGACCCTGGGAGATACGCAGTATTTT. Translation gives CASLEASGTLGDTQYF.

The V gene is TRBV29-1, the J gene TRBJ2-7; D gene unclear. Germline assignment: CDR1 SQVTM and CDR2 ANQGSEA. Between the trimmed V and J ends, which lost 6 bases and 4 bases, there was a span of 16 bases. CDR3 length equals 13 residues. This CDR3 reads CSVASPERYEQYF. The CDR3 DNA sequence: TGCAGCGTGGCTTCACCCGAACGGTACGAGCAGTACTTC.

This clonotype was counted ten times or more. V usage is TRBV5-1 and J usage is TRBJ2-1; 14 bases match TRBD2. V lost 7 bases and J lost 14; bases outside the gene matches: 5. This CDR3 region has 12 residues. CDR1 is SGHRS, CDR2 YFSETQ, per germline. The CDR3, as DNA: TGCGCCAGCCGCGGGACTAGCGGGAGAGAGTTCTTC. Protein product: CASRGTSGREFF.

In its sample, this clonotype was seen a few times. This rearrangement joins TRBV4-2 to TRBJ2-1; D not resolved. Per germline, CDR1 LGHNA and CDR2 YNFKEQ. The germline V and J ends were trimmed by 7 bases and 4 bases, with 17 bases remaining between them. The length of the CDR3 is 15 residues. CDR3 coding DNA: TGTGCCAGCACCCCGAGCAAGCAAAATTACAATGAGCAGTTCTTC. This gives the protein CASTPSKQNYNEQFF.

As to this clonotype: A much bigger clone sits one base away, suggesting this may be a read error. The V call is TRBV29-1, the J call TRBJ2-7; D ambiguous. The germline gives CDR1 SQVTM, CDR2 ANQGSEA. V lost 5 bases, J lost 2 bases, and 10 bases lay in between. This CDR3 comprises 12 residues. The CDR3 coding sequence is TGCAGCGTTTCGGAACAGACCTACGAGCAGTACTTC. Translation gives CSVSEQTYEQYF.

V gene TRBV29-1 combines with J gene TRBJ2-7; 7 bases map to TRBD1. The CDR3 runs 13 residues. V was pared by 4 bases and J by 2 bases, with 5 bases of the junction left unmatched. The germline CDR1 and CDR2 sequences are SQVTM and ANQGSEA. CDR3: CSVVGQVPYEQYF. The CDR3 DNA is TGCAGCGTTGTCGGACAGGTCCCCTACGAGCAGTACTTC.

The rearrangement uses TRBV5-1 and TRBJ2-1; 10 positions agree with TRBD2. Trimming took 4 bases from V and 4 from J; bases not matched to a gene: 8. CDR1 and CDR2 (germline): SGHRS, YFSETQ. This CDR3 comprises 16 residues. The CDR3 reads CASSPLLAGSYNEQFF. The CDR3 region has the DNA TGCGCCAGCAGCCCCTTACTAGCGGGGTCTTACAATGAGCAGTTCTTC.

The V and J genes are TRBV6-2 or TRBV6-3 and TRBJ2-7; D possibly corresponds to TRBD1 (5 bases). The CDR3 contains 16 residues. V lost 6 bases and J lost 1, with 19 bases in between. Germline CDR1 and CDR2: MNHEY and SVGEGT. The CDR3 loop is CASRGPGAEISYEQYF. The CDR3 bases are TGTGCCAGCAGGGGGCCGGGCGCAGAGATATCCTACGAGCAGTACTTC.

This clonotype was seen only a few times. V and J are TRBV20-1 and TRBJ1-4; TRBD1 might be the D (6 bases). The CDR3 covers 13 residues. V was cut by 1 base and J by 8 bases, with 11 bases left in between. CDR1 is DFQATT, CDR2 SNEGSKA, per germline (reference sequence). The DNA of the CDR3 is TGCAGTGCTAGAGGTACAGGGCGAGAAAAACTGTTTTTT. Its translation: CSARGTGREKLFF.

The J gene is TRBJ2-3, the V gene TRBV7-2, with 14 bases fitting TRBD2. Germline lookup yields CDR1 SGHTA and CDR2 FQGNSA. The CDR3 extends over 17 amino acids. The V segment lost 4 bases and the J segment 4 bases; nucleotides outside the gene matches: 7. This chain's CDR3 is CASSYGLAGGRADTQYF. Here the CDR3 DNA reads TGTGCCAGCAGCTACGGACTAGCGGGGGGACGGGCAGATACGCAGTATTTT.

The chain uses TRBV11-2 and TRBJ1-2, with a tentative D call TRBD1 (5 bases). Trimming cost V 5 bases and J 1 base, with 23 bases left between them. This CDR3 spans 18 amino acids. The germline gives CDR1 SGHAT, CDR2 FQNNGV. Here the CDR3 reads CASSPFSPQQGGNYGYTF. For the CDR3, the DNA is TGTGCCAGCAGCCCGTTCTCCCCCCAGCAGGGAGGTAACTATGGCTACACCTTC.

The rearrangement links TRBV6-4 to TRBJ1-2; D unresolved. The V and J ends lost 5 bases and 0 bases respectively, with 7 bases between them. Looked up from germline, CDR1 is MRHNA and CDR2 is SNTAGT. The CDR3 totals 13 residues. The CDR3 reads CASSSRPNYGYTF. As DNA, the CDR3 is TGTGCCAGCAGTAGCAGACCTAACTATGGCTACACCTTC.

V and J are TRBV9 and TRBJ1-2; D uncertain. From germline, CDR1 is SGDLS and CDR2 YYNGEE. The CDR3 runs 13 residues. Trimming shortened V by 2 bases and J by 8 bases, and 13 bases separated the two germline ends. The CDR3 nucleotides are TGTGCCAGCAGCGTCGGTTTCCAGATGGGCTACACCTTC. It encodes CASSVGFQMGYTF. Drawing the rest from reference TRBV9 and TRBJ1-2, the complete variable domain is DSGVTQTPKHLITATGQRVTLRCSPRSGDLSVYWYQQSLDQGLQFLIQYYNGEERAKGNILERFSAQQFPDLHSELNLSSLELGDSALYFCASSVGFQMGYTFGSGTRLTVV.

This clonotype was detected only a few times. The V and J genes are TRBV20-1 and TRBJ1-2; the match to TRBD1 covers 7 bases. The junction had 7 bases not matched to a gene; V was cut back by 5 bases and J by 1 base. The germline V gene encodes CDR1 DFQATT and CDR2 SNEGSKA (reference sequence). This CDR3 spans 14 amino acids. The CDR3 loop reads CSAAFRGVNYGYTF. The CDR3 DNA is TGCAGTGCTGCCTTCAGGGGGGTTAACTATGGCTACACCTTC.

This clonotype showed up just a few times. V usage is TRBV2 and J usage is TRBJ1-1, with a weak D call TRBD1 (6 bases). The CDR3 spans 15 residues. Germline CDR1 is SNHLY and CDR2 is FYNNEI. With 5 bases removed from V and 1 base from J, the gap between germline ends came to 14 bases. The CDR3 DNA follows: TGTGCCAGCAGTAGATTAGGACAGCCGAACACTGAAGCTTTCTTT. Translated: CASSRLGQPNTEAFF.

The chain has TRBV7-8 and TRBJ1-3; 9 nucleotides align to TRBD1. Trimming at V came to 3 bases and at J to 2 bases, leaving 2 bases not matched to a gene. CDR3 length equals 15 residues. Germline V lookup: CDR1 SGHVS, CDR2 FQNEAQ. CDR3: CASSLDRGTGNTIYF. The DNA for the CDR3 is TGTGCCAGCAGCTTGGACAGGGGAACTGGAAACACCATATATTTT.

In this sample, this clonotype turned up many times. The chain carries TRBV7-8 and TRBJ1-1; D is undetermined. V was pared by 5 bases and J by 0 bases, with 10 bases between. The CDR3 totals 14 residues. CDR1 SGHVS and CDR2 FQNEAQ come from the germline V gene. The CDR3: CASSPGDMNTEAFF. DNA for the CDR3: TGTGCCAGCAGCCCGGGAGATATGAACACTGAAGCTTTCTTT. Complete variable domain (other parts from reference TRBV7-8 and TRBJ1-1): GAGVSQSPRYKVAKRGQDVALRCDPISGHVSLFWYQQALGQGPEFLTYFQNEAQLDKSGLPSDRFFAERPEGSVSTLKIQRTQQEDSAVYLCASSPGDMNTEAFFGQGTRLTVV.

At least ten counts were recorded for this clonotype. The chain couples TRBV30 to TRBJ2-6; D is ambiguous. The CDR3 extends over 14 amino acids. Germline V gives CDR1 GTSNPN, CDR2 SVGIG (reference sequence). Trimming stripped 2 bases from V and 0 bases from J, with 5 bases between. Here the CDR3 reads CAWSYNSGANVLTF. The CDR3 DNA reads TGTGCCTGGAGTTATAACTCTGGGGCCAACGTCCTGACTTTC.

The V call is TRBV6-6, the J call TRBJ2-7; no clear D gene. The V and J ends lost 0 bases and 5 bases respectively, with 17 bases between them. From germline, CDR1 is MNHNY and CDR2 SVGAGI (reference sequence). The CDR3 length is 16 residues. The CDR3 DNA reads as TGTGCCAGCAGTTACTCGAGTAAACAGCCTGGGAACGAGCAGTACTTC. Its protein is CASSYSSKQPGNEQYF.

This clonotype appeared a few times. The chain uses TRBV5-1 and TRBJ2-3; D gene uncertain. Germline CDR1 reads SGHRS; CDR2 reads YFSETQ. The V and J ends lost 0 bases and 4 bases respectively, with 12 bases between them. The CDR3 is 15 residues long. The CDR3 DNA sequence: TGCGCCAGCAGCTTGGGGACCCTACGCCCAGATACGCAGTATTTT. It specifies CASSLGTLRPDTQYF.